This T cell receptor (beta chain) was obtained from a study of cytomegalovirus exposure and HLA in healthy donors. While unrecorded immune exposures were likely, the donors were nominally healthy when sampled. With 60 Vbeta and 13 Jbeta primers, the PCR was carried out. Here immunoSEQ multiplex PCR was the method, and the copy in TCRdb shows in-frame clones only, minus some. The table records about 180,000 clones, 75% to 85% of them present only once. CDR1 and CDR2 from the germline V gene are SGHTA and FQGNSA. The V end was cut by 3 bases, the J end by 2 bases, with 10 bases between. The CDR3 runs to 14 residues. This clone was seen once.

The origin of this receptor is a woman aged 55-70 years in good health and CMV-seropositive. V is TRBV7-2 and J is TRBJ2-5; D not resolved. The sequencing sample was made of PBMCs. As DNA, the CDR3 is TGTGCCAGCAGCTTCGAGGCGGCTCAAGAGACCCAGTACTTC. Its translation is CASSFEAAQETQYF.